This TCR beta chain was observed in a study of T cells after yellow fever vaccination (dated 2019 in TCRdb). In the study overall: The SMART-Seq v4 Ultra Low Input RNA kit was used to prepare libraries from fractions with low cell numbers. Blood samples were taken at several timepoints before and after primary and secondary immunization, and bulk PBMC replicates and cell subsets were isolated. To follow T-cell clones before and after primary and booster YFV17D yellow fever vaccination, bulk TCR alpha and beta repertoires were sequenced over time. Two healthy male donors, one aged 18 to 30 and one aged 30 to 39 years, were included in the cohort. The study at large found these results: FACS-sorted repertoires could contain abundant contaminating clonotypes from the bulk population, so computational filtering was required. The secondary T-cell response was weaker than the primary response but faster, peaking on day 5 instead of day 15. After the booster, most clones that had expanded after primary vaccination were detected again (nearly 97% of CD4 and 88% of CD8), suggesting broad maintenance of memory. A small share of clonotypes was detected in both CD4 and CD8 compartments, with the overlap likely arising from convergent recombination. Because only a couple of donors were included in the study, the extent to which the findings can be generalized is limited.

Taken from the germline V gene, the CDR1 and CDR2 loops are MNHEY and SVGEGT. Trimming leaves V shorter by 6 bases and J shorter by 0 bases, with the junction holding 8 bases beyond the gene matches. The CDR3 covers 16 residues, taking in both the cysteine and the phenylalanine. The retained sequence is limited to the CDR3, 48 bases, with the frame set at the first base. Sequenced on an Illumina NovaSeq 6000. TCR cDNA was synthesized by 5'RACE template switching, which introduced a universal primer site and unique molecular identifiers. Priming of cDNA synthesis was performed from both the TCR alpha and TCR beta constant segments. Library amplification involved two PCR steps, and the second step added sample barcodes and sequencing adapters. Sequencing of libraries was done on Illumina HiSeq 2500 (2x100 bp) or NovaSeq (2x150 bp). The study's own analysis went as follows. MIGEC handled demultiplexing of reads and collapsing into UMI consensus sequences, while MiXCR performed V(D)J alignment. Vaccine-responding clonotypes were defined with edgeR using replicate PBMC samples, requiring FDR below 0.01 and a log2 fold change above 5 up to day 15. Bulk clonotypes were assigned CD4 or CD8 identity according to which sequenced CD4 or CD8 repertoire held them at higher abundance. The raw public data were reprocessed by TCRdb itself: fastp quality trimming at Q25, MiXCR clonotype calling, in-frame beta chains only. Merged by CDR3 protein, the rows form single entries marked with the most common genes and DNA. The V and J calls here are based on TCRdb, not the publication. This sample comprises about 430,000 distinct CDR3 sequences, 15% to 20% of them detected only once. The ten biggest clones cover roughly a sixth of the sample.

What this sample's treatment or condition label stands for: live attenuated yellow fever vaccine strain. At each blood-draw timepoint, two biological replicates of bulk PBMCs were collected. PBMCs were isolated from peripheral blood using a standard Ficoll-Paque protocol. TriZol was used to extract RNA from bulk PBMCs, CD4 and CD8 fractions, and dextramer-positive and dextramer-negative fractions. Worth noting for this clonotype: This clone's antigen is unknown. There are no base qualities to consult, and no much larger clone falls within one base.

Specimen: PBMCs, collected before the yellow fever booster vaccination. The chain links TRBV6-2 or TRBV6-3 with TRBJ1-5, and 7 bases in between align with TRBD1. This receptor was identified in a young man who received the YFV17D yellow fever vaccine. The base sequence is TGTGCCAGCAGCCGACAGGGAGGTAATAGCAATCAGCCCCAGCATTTT. Its translation reads: CASSRQGGNSNQPQHF.